There are a few counts of the clone carrying this T cell receptor beta chain. Its antigen remains unidentified. This sample stems from a study of cytomegalovirus exposure and HLA in healthy donors. Findings and limits, study-wide: A later analysis found common viral pathogens apparently linked to several of the most significant clusters. Per a later analysis, about 15,000 TCR beta sequences showed association with HLA alleles at 0.05 false discovery rate. Among TCR beta chains of equal frequency, HLA-associated ones were more clonally expanded in a later analysis. Rare TCR sequences predominated, though certain public TCRs were found in many donors.

V was pared by 5 bases and J by 6 bases, with 15 bases of the junction left unmatched. The CDR3 consists of 17 residues. Looked up from germline, CDR1 is GTSNPN and CDR2 is SVGIG (reference sequence). 60 Vbeta and 13 Jbeta primers were used in PCR. The repertoire was sequenced with immunoSEQ multiplex PCR; TCRdb's copy has only in-frame clones and lacks some. The table lists about 200,000 clones, 60% to 80% of them singletons, with over 2% in the top ten. The sample comprised PBMCs. This chain uses TRBV30 with TRBJ2-3; 12 nucleotides match TRBD2. This sequence was found in a woman aged 30 to 39 in good health and CMV-seropositive. CDR3 sequence (DNA): TGTGCCTGGTGCCTAGCGGGAGGGGGTCGAGCACGGGATACGCAGTATTTT. Its protein product is CAWCLAGGGRARDTQYF.